The rows below give T cell receptor beta chains drawn from one sample of a study of blood T cells in healthy people across ages. TCRdb re-called the 5' RACE reads with MiXCR, one entry per CDR3 protein. The sample carries approximately 800,000 distinct CDR3 sequences, 25% to 30% recorded once. These same data were also listed under a study on T cells of mothers and their children.

The sequencing sample was made of blood. These receptors were obtained from a boy younger than 18 in good health. Each CDR3 is given with its conserved first and last residue. A D gene is named only where the DNA matches it firmly. Size tells how often a clone was seen (once, few, many) or the class of an expanded clone, and some rows leave it out.

clone size: few; J gene: TRBJ1-2; D gene: -; V gene: TRBV7-9; CDR3 DNA: TGTGCCAGCAGCTCTATCTATGGCTACACCTTC; CDR3 protein: CASSSIYGYTF
clone size: -; J gene: TRBJ2-4; D gene: -; V gene: TRBV9; CDR3 DNA: TGTGCCAGCAGCGTAGACCTAGCGACCAAAAACATTCAGTACTTC; CDR3 protein: CASSVDLATKNIQYF
clone size: -; J gene: TRBJ2-3; D gene: TRBD2; V gene: TRBV4-3; CDR3 DNA: TGCGCCAGCAGCCAAGATCGTCTAGCGGCAGATACGCAGTATTTT; CDR3 protein: CASSQDRLAADTQYF
clone size: -; J gene: TRBJ2-6; D gene: TRBD2; V gene: TRBV6-6; CDR3 DNA: TGTGCCGCGGGGGAGTTTTCTGGGGCCAACGTCCTGACTTTC; CDR3 protein: CAAGEFSGANVLTF
clone size: few; J gene: TRBJ2-7; D gene: TRBD2; V gene: TRBV28; CDR3 DNA: TGTGCCACCCAGCCGGGGGGAAACGAGCAGTACTTC; CDR3 protein: CATQPGGNEQYF
clone size: few; J gene: TRBJ2-5; D gene: TRBD2; V gene: TRBV5-1; CDR3 DNA: TGCGCCGCACGGCGGGGAGCGGGACACCAAGAGACCCAGTACTTC; CDR3 protein: CAARRGAGHQETQYF
clone size: few; J gene: TRBJ2-1; D gene: -; V gene: TRBV24-1; CDR3 DNA: TGTGCCACCAGTGATAAGGGGAAGACCTACAATGAGCAGTTCTTC; CDR3 protein: CATSDKGKTYNEQFF
clone size: few; J gene: TRBJ1-4; D gene: TRBD1; V gene: TRBV20-1; CDR3 DNA: TGCAGTGCTAGCGATGACAGGGATTCTAATGAAAAACTGTTTTTT; CDR3 protein: CSASDDRDSNEKLFF
clone size: -; J gene: TRBJ2-5; D gene: TRBD1; V gene: TRBV12-3/TRBV12-4; CDR3 DNA: TGTGCCAGCAGTCCGGGACAGGGGCCTCGGGAGACCCAGTACTTC; CDR3 protein: CASSPGQGPRETQYF
clone size: few; J gene: TRBJ2-7; D gene: -; V gene: TRBV9; CDR3 DNA: TGTGCCAGCAGCTCCCACTCGCTGGGTGAGCAGTACTTC; CDR3 protein: CASSSHSLGEQYF
clone size: few; J gene: TRBJ2-7; D gene: -; V gene: TRBV9; CDR3 DNA: TGTGCCAGCAGCGTAGGCCCGGGGAGCCAAGCCTCCTACGAGCAGTACTTC; CDR3 protein: CASSVGPGSQASYEQYF
clone size: many; J gene: TRBJ2-4; D gene: -; V gene: TRBV27; CDR3 DNA: TGTGCCAGCAGTCCCCAGACTAGTCCGACAAACATTCAGTACTTC; CDR3 protein: CASSPQTSPTNIQYF
clone size: few; J gene: TRBJ2-5; D gene: -; V gene: TRBV3-1; CDR3 DNA: TGTGCCAGCAGCCAAGATTGGAGGGGGTTGAAGGAGACCCAGTACTTC; CDR3 protein: CASSQDWRGLKETQYF
clone size: -; J gene: TRBJ2-4; D gene: -; V gene: TRBV20-1; CDR3 DNA: TGCAGTGCTGCTCCAGCCAAAAACATTCAGTACTTC; CDR3 protein: CSAAPAKNIQYF
clone size: few; J gene: TRBJ1-4; D gene: -; V gene: TRBV2; CDR3 DNA: TGTGCCAGCAGTGAGGAGCAAGCAACTAATGAAAAACTGTTTTTT; CDR3 protein: CASSEEQATNEKLFF
clone size: -; J gene: TRBJ2-5; D gene: TRBD2; V gene: TRBV6-5; CDR3 DNA: TGTGCCAGCAGTTACGGGAGGGAAGAGACCCAGTACTTC; CDR3 protein: CASSYGREETQYF
clone size: -; J gene: TRBJ2-4; D gene: TRBD1; V gene: TRBV13; CDR3 DNA: TGTGCCAGCAGCCAGAGAGCGTTGGACAGGTGGGGGAACATTCAGTACTTC; CDR3 protein: CASSQRALDRWGNIQYF
clone size: -; J gene: TRBJ1-4; D gene: -; V gene: TRBV5-5; CDR3 DNA: TGTGCCAGCAGCTCCTCCGGGGGCTTTCGACTGTTTTTT; CDR3 protein: CASSSSGGFRLFF
clone size: few; J gene: TRBJ2-7; D gene: TRBD2; V gene: TRBV20-1; CDR3 DNA: TGCAGTGCCCCGGGACTAGTTCACAACGAGCAGTACTTC; CDR3 protein: CSAPGLVHNEQYF
clone size: -; J gene: TRBJ2-3; D gene: TRBD2; V gene: TRBV11-3; CDR3 DNA: TGTGCCAGCAGCGACGGGCGGGGGGGCCTGAGCACAGATACGCAGTATTTT; CDR3 protein: CASSDGRGGLSTDTQYF
clone size: -; J gene: TRBJ2-7; D gene: TRBD2; V gene: TRBV5-1; CDR3 DNA: TGCGCCAGCAGCTCCATGGGACTAGCGGGAACCTACGAGCAGTACTTC; CDR3 protein: CASSSMGLAGTYEQYF
clone size: -; J gene: TRBJ1-2; D gene: -; V gene: TRBV30; CDR3 DNA: TGTGCCTGGAGTTCAACAGGGATCTATGGCTACACCTTC; CDR3 protein: CAWSSTGIYGYTF
clone size: once; J gene: TRBJ2-7; D gene: -; V gene: TRBV5-1; CDR3 DNA: TGCGCCAGCAGCTTGGGGGCAGGGGAGAACTACGAGCAGTACTTC; CDR3 protein: CASSLGAGENYEQYF
clone size: -; J gene: TRBJ2-3; D gene: -; V gene: TRBV3-1; CDR3 DNA: TGTGCCAGCAGCCAGGACACGTACCCCGCAGATACGCAGTATTTT; CDR3 protein: CASSQDTYPADTQYF
clone size: -; J gene: TRBJ2-1; D gene: -; V gene: TRBV4-1; CDR3 DNA: TGTGCCAGCAGTCACCCCGGGGGCTCCTACAATGAGCAGTTCTTC; CDR3 protein: CASSHPGGSYNEQFF
clone size: many; J gene: TRBJ2-5; D gene: -; V gene: TRBV11-2; CDR3 DNA: TGTGCCAGCAGCTTAGAGGGTCTAAGGGAGACCCAGTACTTC; CDR3 protein: CASSLEGLRETQYF
clone size: -; J gene: TRBJ2-5; D gene: -; V gene: TRBV3-1; CDR3 DNA: TGTGCCAGCAGCCAAGCATTCGGACAGCAAGAGACCCAGTACTTC; CDR3 protein: CASSQAFGQQETQYF
clone size: -; J gene: TRBJ1-2; D gene: -; V gene: TRBV28; CDR3 DNA: TGTGCCAGCAGTTTGTCGGCCGACCTAGGCTATGGCTACACCTTC; CDR3 protein: CASSLSADLGYGYTF
clone size: once; J gene: TRBJ2-7; D gene: -; V gene: TRBV24-1; CDR3 DNA: TGTGCCACCAGTGATTCGAAGGGACGGACATACGAGCAGTACTTC; CDR3 protein: CATSDSKGRTYEQYF
clone size: -; J gene: TRBJ1-1; D gene: TRBD1; V gene: TRBV30; CDR3 DNA: TGTGCCTGGAGTACCATCCTTGGGACAGGGGGTTATGCTTTCTTT; CDR3 protein: CAWSTILGTGGYAFF
clone size: -; J gene: TRBJ2-5; D gene: TRBD1; V gene: TRBV2; CDR3 DNA: TGTGCCAGCAGTGTGCACAGGGGGGCTTCCAAAGAGACCCAGTACTTC; CDR3 protein: CASSVHRGASKETQYF
clone size: few; J gene: TRBJ2-5; D gene: TRBD2; V gene: TRBV5-4; CDR3 DNA: TGTGCCAGCAGCCCCTATTCGCGGGGGGGCCAAGAGACCCAGTACTTC; CDR3 protein: CASSPYSRGGQETQYF
clone size: -; J gene: TRBJ2-7; D gene: -; V gene: TRBV2; CDR3 DNA: TGTGCCAGCGATTTTAACAGAGCCTACGAGCAGTACTTC; CDR3 protein: CASDFNRAYEQYF
clone size: few; J gene: TRBJ2-1; D gene: TRBD2; V gene: TRBV28; CDR3 DNA: TGTGCCAGCGGTAGCGGGGGGGCCGTGAATGAGCAGTTCTTC; CDR3 protein: CASGSGGAVNEQFF
clone size: few; J gene: TRBJ2-3; D gene: -; V gene: TRBV6-1; CDR3 DNA: TGTGCCAGCAGTGAAGGCAGGGTTGATACGCAGTATTTT; CDR3 protein: CASSEGRVDTQYF
clone size: -; J gene: TRBJ2-5; D gene: -; V gene: TRBV28; CDR3 DNA: TGTGCCAGCAACTTAGGGACGGGACGCGACGAGGCCCAGTACTTC; CDR3 protein: CASNLGTGRDEAQYF
clone size: few; J gene: TRBJ2-5; D gene: TRBD2; V gene: TRBV3-1; CDR3 DNA: TGTGCCAGCAGCCAAGTGACTAGCGGGGGGCCGGAAGAGACCCAGTACTTC; CDR3 protein: CASSQVTSGGPEETQYF
clone size: few; J gene: TRBJ1-2; D gene: -; V gene: TRBV4-1; CDR3 DNA: TGCGCCAGCAGCCCAAGAAGCTCCGGGGTCGACTATGGCTACACCTTC; CDR3 protein: CASSPRSSGVDYGYTF
clone size: -; J gene: TRBJ2-5; D gene: TRBD1; V gene: TRBV12-3/TRBV12-4; CDR3 DNA: TGTGCCAGCAGTAGGGACAGGGGAAAAGAGACCCAGTACTTC; CDR3 protein: CASSRDRGKETQYF
clone size: few; J gene: TRBJ1-6; D gene: -; V gene: TRBV2; CDR3 DNA: TGTGCCAGCATGGACAGCAATTCACCCCTCCACTTT; CDR3 protein: CASMDSNSPLHF
clone size: -; J gene: TRBJ2-5; D gene: -; V gene: TRBV18; CDR3 DNA: TGTGCCAGCTCACCAGGTCGGGACACACAAGAGACCCAGTACTTC; CDR3 protein: CASSPGRDTQETQYF
clone size: -; J gene: TRBJ2-1; D gene: -; V gene: TRBV6-7; CDR3 DNA: TGTGCCAGCGAGGCTGGGCCAGCGAACGTTGGGAATGAGCAGTTCTTC; CDR3 protein: CASEAGPANVGNEQFF
clone size: few; J gene: TRBJ1-2; D gene: -; V gene: TRBV12-3/TRBV12-4; CDR3 DNA: TGTGCCAGCAACAGACAGGCTCCCGCTTATGGCTACACCTTC; CDR3 protein: CASNRQAPAYGYTF
clone size: few; J gene: TRBJ2-5; D gene: -; V gene: TRBV18; CDR3 DNA: TGTGCCAGCTCACCACAGGGTTGGGAGACCCAGTACTTC; CDR3 protein: CASSPQGWETQYF
clone size: few; J gene: TRBJ2-7; D gene: -; V gene: TRBV6-5; CDR3 DNA: TGTGCCAGCAGTTCCCGGGTACTAGCCCACTCCTACGAGCAGTACTTC; CDR3 protein: CASSSRVLAHSYEQYF
clone size: few; J gene: TRBJ1-4; D gene: TRBD1; V gene: TRBV5-5; CDR3 DNA: TGTGCCAGCAGCACAGCTAGGACAGGCCGAAATGAAAAACTGTTTTTT; CDR3 protein: CASSTARTGRNEKLFF
clone size: few; J gene: TRBJ2-5; D gene: -; V gene: TRBV7-2; CDR3 DNA: TGTGCCAGCAGCCCTTCCCGGACAAAAGAGACCCAGTACTTC; CDR3 protein: CASSPSRTKETQYF
clone size: -; J gene: TRBJ2-5; D gene: -; V gene: TRBV10-2; CDR3 DNA: TGCGCCAGCAGTGAATTCCTAGGGAAAGAGACCCAGTACTTC; CDR3 protein: CASSEFLGKETQYF